The source of this TCR beta chain is a study of chemoradiotherapy in HPV16-positive cancers. Study observations and caveats: Non-HPV-specific T cells did not expand in tumors during treatment, whereas candidate HPV-specific clones and E7-related motifs did. Functional assays defining HPV-specific T cells used only a couple of HPV16-positive patients.

Samples were taken several times over chemoradiotherapy. Notes on this clone: Its antigen is as yet unknown.

Libraries were prepared by immunoSEQ multiplex PCR; TCRdb keeps only in-frame clonotypes and omits some of them. This table has nearly 5,500 clones, about 89% appearing once. The length of the CDR3 is 16 residues. In germline, CDR1 is SGHTA, CDR2 FQGNSA. The V segment lost 3 bases and the J segment 1 base; nucleotides outside the gene matches: 8. The sequence came from a human donor with HPV-associated anogenital cancer. Material: blood, obtained from a patient who underwent chemoradiotherapy. The chain employs TRBV7-2 and TRBJ2-5; 7 nucleotides agree with TRBD1. CDR3 sequence reads: CASSLSTGSGQETQYF. The CDR3, as DNA: TGTGCCAGCAGCTTGTCGACAGGGTCGGGCCAAGAGACCCAGTACTTC.